This T cell receptor beta chain was recovered during a study of T-cell memory formation after mild COVID-19. The wider study: The study found TCR clusters largely donor specific.

This clonotype was counted a few times. TCRdb re-derived calls from the 5' RACE reads in MiXCR, one entry per CDR3 protein. The sample comprises 140,000 to 150,000 distinct CDR3 sequences, under 30% of which are singletons, and around 22% rests with the top ten. This clonotype was obtained from an adult woman who had mild COVID-19 (a few samples of this study predate the infection). Cell type and time point are not known. The sequencing sample was made of PBMCs or a T cell subset sorted from them (not recorded which).

DNA for the CDR3: TGTGCCAGCAGCCAAGGGACAGGGTCCTACTCATATGGCTACACCTTC. It codes for CASSQGTGSYSYGYTF. V and J are TRBV4-2 and TRBJ1-2; 8 nucleotides agree with TRBD1. The trim removed 1 base at V and 5 bases at J, leaving 9 bases unmatched. In germline, CDR1 is LGHNA, CDR2 YNFKEQ. The CDR3 sequence is 16 residues long.